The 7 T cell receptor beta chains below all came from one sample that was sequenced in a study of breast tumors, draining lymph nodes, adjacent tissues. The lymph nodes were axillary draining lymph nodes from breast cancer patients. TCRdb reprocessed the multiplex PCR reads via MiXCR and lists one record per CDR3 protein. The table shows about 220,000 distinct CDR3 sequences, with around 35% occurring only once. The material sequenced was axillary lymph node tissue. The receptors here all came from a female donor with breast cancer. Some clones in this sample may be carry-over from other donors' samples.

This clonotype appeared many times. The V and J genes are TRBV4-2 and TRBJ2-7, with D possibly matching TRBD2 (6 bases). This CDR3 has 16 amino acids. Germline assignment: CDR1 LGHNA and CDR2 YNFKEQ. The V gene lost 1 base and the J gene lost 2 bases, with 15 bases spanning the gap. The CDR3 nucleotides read TGTGCCAGCAGCCAAGTGTTGAGCGGGTACGCCTACGAGCAGTACTTC. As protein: CASSQVLSGYAYEQYF.

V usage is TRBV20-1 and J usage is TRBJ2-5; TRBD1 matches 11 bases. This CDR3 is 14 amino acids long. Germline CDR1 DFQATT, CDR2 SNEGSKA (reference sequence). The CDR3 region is CRGMGQGDVETQYF. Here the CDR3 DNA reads TGCAGGGGAATGGGACAGGGGGATGTGGAGACCCAGTACTTC.

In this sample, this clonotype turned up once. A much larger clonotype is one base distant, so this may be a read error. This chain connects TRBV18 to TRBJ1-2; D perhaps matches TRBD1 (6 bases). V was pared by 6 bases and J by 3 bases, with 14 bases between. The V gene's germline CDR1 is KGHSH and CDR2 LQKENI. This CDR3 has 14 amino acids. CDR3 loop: CASSPTGNHYGYTF. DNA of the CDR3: TGTGCCAGCTCCCCCACAGGGAATCACTATGGCTACACCTTC.

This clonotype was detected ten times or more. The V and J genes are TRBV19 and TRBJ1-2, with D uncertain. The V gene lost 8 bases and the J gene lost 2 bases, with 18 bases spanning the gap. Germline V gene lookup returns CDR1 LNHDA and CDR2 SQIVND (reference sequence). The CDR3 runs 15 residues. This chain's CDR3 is CASHSLGRGNYGYTF. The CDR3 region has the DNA TGTGCCAGTCACAGCTTGGGGAGAGGGAACTATGGCTACACCTTC.

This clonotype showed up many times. The CDR3 sequence: CASSYGDPNQPQHF. The CDR3 coding sequence is TGCGCCAGCAGCTACGGGGACCCCAATCAGCCCCAGCATTTT. The chain links TRBV5-1 to TRBJ1-5; perhaps TRBD1 as D (5 bases). V gave up 3 bases and J gave up 3 bases, with 10 bases separating them. The CDR3 covers 14 residues. Germline V lookup: CDR1 SGHRS, CDR2 YFSETQ.

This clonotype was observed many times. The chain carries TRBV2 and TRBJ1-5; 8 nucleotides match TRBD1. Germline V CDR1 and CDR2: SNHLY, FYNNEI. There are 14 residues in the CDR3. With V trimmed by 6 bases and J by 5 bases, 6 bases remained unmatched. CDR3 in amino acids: CASRETGVDQPQHF. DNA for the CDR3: TGTGCCAGCAGGGAGACAGGGGTGGATCAGCCCCAGCATTTT.

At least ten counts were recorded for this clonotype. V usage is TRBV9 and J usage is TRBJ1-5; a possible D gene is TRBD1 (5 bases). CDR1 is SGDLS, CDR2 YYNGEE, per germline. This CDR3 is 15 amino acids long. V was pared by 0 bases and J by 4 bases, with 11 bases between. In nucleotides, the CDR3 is TGTGCCAGCAGCGTAGGATGGGGGAGGAATCAGCCCCAGCATTTT. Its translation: CASSVGWGRNQPQHF.